This T cell receptor (beta chain) is drawn from a study of blood T cells in healthy people across ages. Trimming took off 3 bases at V and 2 bases at J, with 11 bases between the two ends. The germline V gene encodes CDR1 SEHNR and CDR2 FQNEAQ (reference sequence). The CDR3 is made up of 16 amino acids. Next came a second PCR, run for about 7 to 11 cycles, which used a sample-barcoded 5' primer along with a J-beta primer mix. A single record per CDR3 protein comes from TCRdb applying MiXCR to the 5' RACE reads. The data hold approximately 900,000 distinct CDR3 sequences, with 40% to 60% observed a single time.

This chain links TRBV7-9 with TRBJ2-6, with TRBD2 as a possible D gene (6 bases). The specimen sequenced was blood. The sequence was obtained from a man aged 30 to 39 in good health. CDR3 sequence: CASSLRGGAGANVLTF. The CDR3 region has the DNA TGTGCCAGCAGCTTGAGAGGAGGGGCTGGGGCCAACGTCCTGACTTTC.